These 9 T cell receptor beta chains were all obtained from the same sample, sequenced in a study of T cells in Graves' hyperthyroidism and ophthalmopathy. Template material for amplifying TCR beta CDR3 regions consisted of RNA transcripts. First-round RT-PCR with HTBI primers amplified the TCR CDR3 region. TCRdb processed the multiplex PCR reads anew with MiXCR; each CDR3 protein has one entry. The sample records hundreds of thousands of distinct CDR3 sequences, over 35% being singletons. Sequences were obtained from blood. The source is a man younger than 30 with Graves' hyperthyroidism.

Concerning this clonotype: One junction end disagrees with the germline gene, perhaps due to a read error. The chain employs TRBV5-4 and TRBJ2-5; 10 positions agree with TRBD2. The CDR3 is made up of 17 amino acids. Germline V gene lookup returns CDR1 SGHNT and CDR2 YYREEE (reference sequence). The CDR3, as DNA: TGCGCCAGCAGCCAGGAGACTAGCGGGCTAACCCAAGAGACCCAGTACTTC. It is translated as CASSQETSGLTQETQYF.

The gene calls are TRBV9 and TRBJ1-4, with D possibly TRBD1 on 5 matching bases. V was cut by 1 base and J by 8 bases, with 9 bases left in between. Germline V lookup: CDR1 SGDLS, CDR2 YYNGEE. The CDR3 totals 13 residues. The DNA of the CDR3 is TGTGCCAGCAGCGTACACGAGGGGGAAAAACTGTTTTTT. Protein product: CASSVHEGEKLFF.

The chain combines TRBV29-1 with TRBJ1-4, with 7 bases lining up with TRBD1. V was pared by 6 bases and J by 10 bases, with 14 bases of the junction left unmatched. Germline V lookup: CDR1 SQVTM, CDR2 ANQGSEA. The CDR3 runs to 14 residues. CDR3 in DNA: TGCAGCGTAGCTCAGACAGGGAACTTCGGAAAACTGTTTTTT. It is translated as CSVAQTGNFGKLFF.

This clonotype was recorded at least ten times. The chain uses TRBV24-1 and TRBJ2-5; D gene unclear. CDR3 length: 13 residues. Germline assignment: CDR1 KGHDR and CDR2 SFDVKD. V was clipped by 4 bases and J by 7 bases, with 12 bases between them. CDR3 bases: TGTGCCACCAGTGACAAGGTTTCGGGGACCCAGTACTTC. Translating it yields CATSDKVSGTQYF.

The rearrangement links TRBV6-5 to TRBJ1-6; 10 bases match TRBD1. This CDR3 contains 16 residues. Trimming cost V 7 bases and J 9 bases; bases outside gene matches: 12. Germline loops: CDR1 MNHEY, CDR2 SVGAGI. The DNA of the CDR3 is TGTGCCAGCACTCCCTTTAGGACAGGGGGAAGTTCACCCCTCCACTTT. Translating it yields CASTPFRTGGSSPLHF.

The rearrangement links TRBV19 to TRBJ2-7, with 8 bases matching TRBD1. V trimming: 2 bases; J trimming: 6 bases; junction bases outside the gene matches: 6. The CDR3 spans 14 residues. Germline V gene sequence: CDR1 LNHDA, CDR2 SQIVND (reference sequence). The CDR3 loop is CASSISQGAGEQYF. CDR3 nucleotides: TGTGCCAGTAGTATATCGCAGGGGGCTGGCGAGCAGTACTTC.

This clonotype was seen at least ten times. V usage is TRBV7-8 and J usage is TRBJ1-5, with D uncertain. The CDR3 totals 14 residues. Germline assignment: CDR1 SGHVS and CDR2 FQNEAQ. V lost 3 bases to trimming and J lost 6 bases, with 12 bases between them. The CDR3 DNA sequence: TGTGCCAGCAGCTTCTCTCCCTGGGGTCAGCCCCAGCATTTT. Protein sequence: CASSFSPWGQPQHF.

The chain is built from TRBV2 and TRBJ1-2; D unresolved. Germline values: CDR1 SNHLY, CDR2 FYNNEI. Trimming left V 5 bases short and J 3 bases short, with 22 bases between. The CDR3 length is 17 residues. The CDR3 is CASSSLTRSPSHYGYTF. For the CDR3, the DNA is TGTGCCAGCAGTTCCCTTACACGCAGCCCCTCTCACTATGGCTACACCTTC.

V and J are TRBV12-3 or TRBV12-4 and TRBJ2-7; D unresolved. The J call is doubtful: the DNA matches TRBJ2-1 better. The CDR3 runs 14 residues. CDR3 residues: CASSLGEQFNEQFF. CDR3 nucleotides: TGTGCCAGCAGTCTAGGAGAGCAGTTCAATGAGCAGTTCTTC.